The 27 T cell receptor beta chains in this list originate from one sample, sequenced in a study of cytomegalovirus exposure and HLA in healthy donors. The PCR had 60 Vbeta and 13 Jbeta primers. Sequencing used immunoSEQ multiplex PCR; TCRdb keeps in-frame clones, though not all of them. This sample has about 190,000 clones; just under 75% occur once, and the top ten carry 3% to 4%. Sequences were obtained from PBMCs. Source of these receptors: a woman aged 25 to 39 in good health and CMV-seropositive.

The chain has TRBV15 and TRBJ2-5; TRBD1 matches 8 bases. Germline CDR1 is LNHNV and CDR2 is YYDKDF (reference sequence). CDR3 length equals 15 residues. Unmatched junction bases numbered 5, after V lost 0 bases and J lost 5 bases. CDR3 in DNA: TGTGCCACCAGCAGAGACAGGGGGCTCGGGGAGACCCAGTACTTC. Translation gives CATSRDRGLGETQYF.

This clone has more than one count but fewer than ten. V gene TRBV14 combines with J gene TRBJ2-7, with unresolved D. Germline CDR1 SGHDN, CDR2 FVKESK. V lost 4 bases, J lost 2 bases, and 3 bases lay in between. The CDR3 loop spans 11 amino acids. In nucleotides, the CDR3 is TGTGCCAGCAGCCTTACCTACGAGCAGTACTTC. It translates to CASSLTYEQYF.

The table lists this clone with a count of one. The chain has TRBV5-6 and TRBJ2-3; D is perhaps TRBD2 (5 bases). The CDR3 spans 12 residues. Germline V gene data show CDR1 as SGHDT and CDR2 as YYEEEE. The V and J ends lost 0 bases and 8 bases respectively, with 7 bases between them. This CDR3 is CASSLALATQYF. CDR3 sequence (DNA): TGTGCCAGCAGCTTGGCTCTAGCTACGCAGTATTTT. Combining the CDR3 with reference TRBV5-6 and TRBJ2-3 gives the whole variable domain DAGVTQSPTHLIKTRGQQVTLRCSPKSGHDTVSWYQQALGQGPQFIFQYYEEEERQRGNFPDRFSGHQFPNYSSELNVNALLLGDSALYLCASSLALATQYFGPGTRLTVL.

This rearrangement joins TRBV5-5 to TRBJ1-1, with D hard to call. Germline V lookup: CDR1 SGHKS, CDR2 YYEKEE (reference sequence). The germline V and J ends were trimmed by 0 bases and 0 bases, with 9 bases remaining between them. The CDR3 runs 15 residues. In DNA form, the CDR3 reads TGTGCCAGCAGCTTGGTTATACTTATGAACACTGAAGCTTTCTTT. This sequence encodes CASSLVILMNTEAFF.

V and J are TRBV10-3 and TRBJ2-1; a possible D gene is TRBD2 (6 bases). Looked up from germline, CDR1 is ENHRY and CDR2 is SYGVKD. The CDR3 spans 16 residues. Trimming took off 2 bases at V and 1 base at J, with 12 bases between the two ends. The CDR3 DNA reads TGTGCCATCAGTGAGATTGGACTACGATCCTACAATGAGCAGTTCTTC. It encodes CAISEIGLRSYNEQFF.

This clone turned up a few times. V usage is TRBV14 and J usage is TRBJ1-1; 10 bases match TRBD1. V lost 3 bases, J lost 1 base, and 2 bases stayed unmatched. The CDR3 has 15 residues. Germline CDR1 reads SGHDN; CDR2 reads FVKESK. CDR3 protein: CASSQWDRGNTEAFF. The CDR3 nucleotides read TGTGCCAGCAGCCAGTGGGACAGGGGGAACACTGAAGCTTTCTTT.

This clone turned up a few times. The chain recombines TRBV7-6 with TRBJ1-2, with a tentative D call TRBD1 (5 bases). Germline CDR1 reads SGHVS; CDR2 reads FNYEAQ. CDR3 length equals 15 residues. V gave up 3 bases and J gave up 0 bases, with 11 bases separating them. The chain's CDR3 is CASSLEGTANYGYTF. The CDR3 nucleotides read TGTGCCAGCAGCTTGGAGGGGACGGCTAACTATGGCTACACCTTC.

This sequence joins TRBV30 and TRBJ2-3, with D perhaps matching TRBD1 (6 bases). In germline, CDR1 is GTSNPN, CDR2 SVGIG (reference sequence). V was cut by 0 bases and J by 6 bases, with 22 bases left in between. The CDR3 contains 17 residues. The CDR3 loop is CAWSVGQTDVMLDTQYF. The CDR3 DNA reads TGTGCCTGGAGTGTAGGACAGACCGACGTGATGTTGGATACGCAGTATTTT.

The CDR3 DNA reads as TGTGCCAGCTCACCCGGATTGAGGTACTCCTACAATGAGCAGTTCTTC. Translation gives CASSPGLRYSYNEQFF. J is TRBJ2-1 and V is TRBV18; no reliable D call. V was pared by 3 bases and J by 0 bases, with 12 bases between. The germline CDR1 and CDR2 sequences are KGHSH and LQKENI. The CDR3 contains 16 residues.

V is TRBV5-4 and J is TRBJ2-7, with a tentative D call TRBD2 (5 bases). The CDR3 length is 16 residues. V was shortened by 4 bases and J by 6 bases, with 23 bases between the two germline ends. Germline CDR1 SGHNT, CDR2 YYREEE (reference sequence). DNA for the CDR3: TGTGCCAGCAGCGGCGGGCGCGCCCTAAGCGGAGTCGAGCAGTACTTC. It codes for CASSGGRALSGVEQYF.

The rearrangement uses TRBV4-1 and TRBJ2-7; 9 nucleotides agree with TRBD2. This CDR3 region has 16 residues. CDR1 and CDR2 from the germline V gene are MGHRA and YSYEKL. Trimming removed 1 base from V and 3 bases from J; junction bases left unmatched: 7. The CDR3 nucleotides are TGCGCCAGCAGCCAAGCCCCTAGCGGGAAGAGCTACGAGCAGTACTTC. The encoded protein is CASSQAPSGKSYEQYF.

The V call is TRBV28, the J call TRBJ2-3; 8 bases match TRBD2. This CDR3 spans 16 amino acids. Germline V gives CDR1 MDHEN, CDR2 SYDVKM. V dropped 1 base and J dropped 1; count of bases not matched to a gene: 4. This CDR3 is CASSLSRSGGTDTQYF. CDR3 in DNA: TGTGCCAGCAGTTTATCCCGTAGCGGGGGCACAGATACGCAGTATTTT.

V usage is TRBV11-2 and J usage is TRBJ1-2, with D possibly matching TRBD1 (5 bases). V was cut by 1 base and J by 0 bases, with 9 bases left in between. The CDR3 covers 15 residues. Germline V gene sequence: CDR1 SGHAT, CDR2 FQNNGV. CDR3 sequence (DNA): TGTGCCAGCAGCTTAGGACAGTTCCCTAACTATGGCTACACCTTC. It encodes CASSLGQFPNYGYTF.

The chain joins TRBV11-2 to TRBJ2-2, with TRBD2 identical over 7 bases. The CDR3 is 15 residues long. The ends lost 5 bases at V and 5 bases at J; junction bases unmatched: 8. Germline V gives CDR1 SGHAT, CDR2 FQNNGV. Here the CDR3 reads CASSPGTTWTGELFF. The CDR3 DNA reads as TGTGCCAGCAGCCCCGGGACTACCTGGACCGGGGAGCTGTTTTTT.

The chain couples TRBV4-1 to TRBJ2-7; D gene ambiguous. The germline CDR1 and CDR2 sequences are MGHRA and YSYEKL. The CDR3 sequence is 12 residues long. V lost 0 bases and J lost 6, with 6 bases in between. Here the CDR3 reads CASSQDFREQYF. CDR3 coding DNA: TGCGCCAGCAGCCAAGATTTCCGCGAGCAGTACTTC.

J is TRBJ2-5 and V is TRBV28; D perhaps matches TRBD2 (6 bases). The length of the CDR3 is 14 residues. V was shortened by 6 bases and J by 6 bases, with 17 bases between the two germline ends. Germline V gene sequence: CDR1 MDHEN, CDR2 SYDVKM. CDR3 bases: TGTGCCAGCAGCTCGCGGAGGAGGGACCAGACCCAGTACTTC. It is translated as CASSSRRRDQTQYF.

Only a few counts were recorded for this clone. This sequence joins TRBV5-8 and TRBJ1-2, with a weak D call TRBD1 (6 bases). CDR1 and CDR2 from the germline V gene are SGHTS and YDEGEE. The CDR3 length is 14 residues. The V and J ends lost 4 bases and 5 bases respectively, with 15 bases between them. The CDR3 DNA follows: TGTGCCAGCAGCGGCAGGGGAATTGGGTATGGCTACACCTTC. This translates into CASSGRGIGYGYTF. Looking up the rest from reference TRBV5-8 and TRBJ1-2 gives the full variable domain: EAGVTQSPTHLIKTRGQQATLRCSPISGHTSVYWYQQALGLGLQFLLWYDEGEERNRGNFPPRFSGRQFPNYSSELNVNALELEDSALYLCASSGRGIGYGYTFGSGTRLTVV.

The V and J genes are TRBV5-8 and TRBJ2-7; the D gene is possibly TRBD1 (6 bases). Germline CDR1 and CDR2: SGHTS and YDEGEE. The CDR3 contains 15 residues. V lost 4 bases and J 1 base, leaving 15 bases between the germline ends. The CDR3 nucleotides read TGTGCCAGCAGCCAGTACAGGGTGGTTTCCTACGAGCAGTACTTC. Amino acids: CASSQYRVVSYEQYF.

The V and J genes are TRBV28 and TRBJ1-5, with a weak D call TRBD1 (6 bases). V dropped 1 base and J dropped 9 bases, with 16 bases sitting between them. The germline gives CDR1 MDHEN, CDR2 SYDVKM. This CDR3 is 15 amino acids long. The CDR3 loop reads CASSLSTQGSRPQHF. The DNA of the CDR3 is TGTGCCAGCAGTTTATCCACACAGGGATCCCGGCCCCAGCATTTT.

V gene TRBV11-3 combines with J gene TRBJ2-3; possibly TRBD2 for D (5 bases). V shed 5 bases and J shed 5 bases, with 8 bases lying between them. Looked up from germline, CDR1 is SGHNT and CDR2 is YENEEA. The CDR3 totals 12 residues. The CDR3 coding sequence is TGTGCCAGCAGCGAAGAGGGAGATACGCAGTATTTT. This sequence encodes CASSEEGDTQYF.

The J gene is TRBJ1-1, the V gene TRBV6-5; 7 bases match TRBD1. The germline CDR1 and CDR2 sequences are MNHEY and SVGAGI. This CDR3 has 15 amino acids. Trimming cost V 6 bases and J 6 bases; bases outside gene matches: 13. The CDR3 nucleotides read TGTGCCAGCAGCCTACGACAGGGAAGGTGGTCTGAAGCTTTCTTT. This sequence encodes CASSLRQGRWSEAFF.

The rearrangement links TRBV9 to TRBJ1-2, with D unclear. Germline lookup yields CDR1 SGDLS and CDR2 YYNGEE. The V end lost 1 base, the J end lost 7 bases, and 14 bases lay between the germline ends. This CDR3 is 14 amino acids long. The CDR3 DNA follows: TGTGCCAGCAGCGTAACGGATACGGGGTTTGGCTACACCTTC. This codes for CASSVTDTGFGYTF. Looking up the rest from reference TRBV9 and TRBJ1-2 gives the full variable domain: DSGVTQTPKHLITATGQRVTLRCSPRSGDLSVYWYQQSLDQGLQFLIQYYNGEERAKGNILERFSAQQFPDLHSELNLSSLELGDSALYFCASSVTDTGFGYTFGSGTRLTVV.

V and J are TRBV2 and TRBJ1-2; 8 bases map to TRBD1. V shed 6 bases and J 6 bases; nucleotides not matched to a gene: 3. This CDR3 has 12 residues. Per the germline V gene, CDR1 is SNHLY and CDR2 is FYNNEI. The CDR3 is CASRLTGDGYTF. DNA of the CDR3: TGTGCCAGCAGGTTGACAGGGGATGGCTACACCTTC.

This clone occurred a few times. The rearrangement uses TRBV5-1 and TRBJ1-1; D remains unclear. Trimming pared 2 bases from V and 0 bases from J, leaving 5 bases between. Germline V gene data show CDR1 as SGHRS and CDR2 as YFSETQ. This CDR3 region has 13 residues. Written as DNA, the CDR3 is TGCGCCAGCAGCTTCAACTTGAACACTGAAGCTTTCTTT. It specifies CASSFNLNTEAFF.

CDR3 in amino acids: CSVLSGQGETQYF. The CDR3 DNA reads TGCAGCGTCCTATCGGGACAGGGGGAGACCCAGTACTTC. This sequence joins TRBV29-1 and TRBJ2-5, with 10 bases lining up with TRBD1. With 6 bases clipped from V and 5 bases from J, the junction kept 6 bases outside the gene matches. This CDR3 spans 13 amino acids. The V gene's germline CDR1 is SQVTM and CDR2 ANQGSEA.

The chain has TRBV6-5 and TRBJ2-1; tentative D call: TRBD1 (6 bases). Germline V CDR1 and CDR2: MNHEY, SVGAGI. Trimming cost V 6 bases and J 3 bases, with 15 bases left between them. The CDR3 spans 15 residues. In DNA form, the CDR3 reads TGTGCCAGCAGCCCAGACAGGTCTTACTACAATGAGCAGTTCTTC. Translated, it gives CASSPDRSYYNEQFF.

In its sample, this clone was seen a few times. V and J are TRBV27 and TRBJ2-7; D is uncertain. The CDR3 runs to 13 residues. Germline lookup yields CDR1 MNHEY and CDR2 SMNVEV (reference sequence). V lost 6 bases and J 5 bases, leaving 14 bases between the germline ends. CDR3 sequence reads: CASRAEVVDEQYF. The CDR3 nucleotides are TGTGCCAGCAGAGCCGAGGTGGTGGACGAGCAGTACTTC.